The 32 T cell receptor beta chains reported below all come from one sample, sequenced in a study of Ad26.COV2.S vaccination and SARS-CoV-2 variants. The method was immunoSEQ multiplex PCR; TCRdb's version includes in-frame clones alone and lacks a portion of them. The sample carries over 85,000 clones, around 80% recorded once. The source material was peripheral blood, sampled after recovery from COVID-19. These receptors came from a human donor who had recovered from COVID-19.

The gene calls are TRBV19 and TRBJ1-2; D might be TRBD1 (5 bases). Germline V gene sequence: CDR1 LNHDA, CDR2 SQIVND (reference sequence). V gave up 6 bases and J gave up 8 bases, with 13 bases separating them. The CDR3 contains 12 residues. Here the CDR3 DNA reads TGTGCCAGTAGCAGGGACCGGCGGGGCTACACCTTC. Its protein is CASSRDRRGYTF.

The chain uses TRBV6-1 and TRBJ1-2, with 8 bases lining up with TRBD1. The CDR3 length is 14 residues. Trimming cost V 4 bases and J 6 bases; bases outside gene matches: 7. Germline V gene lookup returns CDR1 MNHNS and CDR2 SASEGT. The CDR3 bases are TGTGCCAGCAGTGCAGCCAGGGGGCAGAATGGCTACACCTTC. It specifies CASSAARGQNGYTF.

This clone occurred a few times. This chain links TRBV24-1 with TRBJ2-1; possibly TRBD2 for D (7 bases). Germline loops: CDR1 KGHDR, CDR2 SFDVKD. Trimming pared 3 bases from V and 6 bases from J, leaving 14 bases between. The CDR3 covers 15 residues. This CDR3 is CATSDLRGGFNEQFF. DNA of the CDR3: TGTGCCACCAGTGATCTCCGCGGGGGCTTCAATGAGCAGTTCTTC.

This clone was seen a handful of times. Written as DNA, the CDR3 is TGTGCCAGCAGCTTAACGATGGATGGTACTGAAGCTTTCTTT. Protein sequence: CASSLTMDGTEAFF. The chain employs TRBV7-3 and TRBJ1-1; D remains ambiguous. Germline CDR1 and CDR2: SGHTA and FQGTGA. The CDR3 has 14 amino acids. V lost 0 bases, J lost 5 bases, and 10 bases lay in between.

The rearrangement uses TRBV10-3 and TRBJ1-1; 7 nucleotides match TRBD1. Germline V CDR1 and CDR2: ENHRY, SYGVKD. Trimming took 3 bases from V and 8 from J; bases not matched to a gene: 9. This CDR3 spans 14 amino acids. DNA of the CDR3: TGTGCCATCAGTGAAGAGGGCAGGGGGGGAGAAGCTTTCTTT. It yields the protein CAISEEGRGGEAFF.

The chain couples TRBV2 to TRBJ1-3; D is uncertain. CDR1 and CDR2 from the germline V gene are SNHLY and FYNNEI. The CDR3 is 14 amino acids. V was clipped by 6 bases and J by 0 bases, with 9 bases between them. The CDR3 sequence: CASRQADSGNTIYF. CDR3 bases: TGTGCCAGCAGGCAGGCCGACTCTGGAAACACCATATATTTT.

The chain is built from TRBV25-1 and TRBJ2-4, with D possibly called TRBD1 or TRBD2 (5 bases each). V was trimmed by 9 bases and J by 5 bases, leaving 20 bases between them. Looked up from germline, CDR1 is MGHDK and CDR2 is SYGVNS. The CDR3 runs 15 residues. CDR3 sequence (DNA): TGTGCCAGAAAGACTACCGGGACGGATCAAAACATTCAGTACTTC. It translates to CARKTTGTDQNIQYF.

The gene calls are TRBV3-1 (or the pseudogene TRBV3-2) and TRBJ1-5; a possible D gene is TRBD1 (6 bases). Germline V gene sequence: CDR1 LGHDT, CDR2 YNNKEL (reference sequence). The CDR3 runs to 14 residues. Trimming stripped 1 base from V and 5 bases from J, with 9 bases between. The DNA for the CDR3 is TGTGCCAGCAGCCAAGGAGGGGGGGATCAGCCCCAGCATTTT. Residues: CASSQGGGDQPQHF.

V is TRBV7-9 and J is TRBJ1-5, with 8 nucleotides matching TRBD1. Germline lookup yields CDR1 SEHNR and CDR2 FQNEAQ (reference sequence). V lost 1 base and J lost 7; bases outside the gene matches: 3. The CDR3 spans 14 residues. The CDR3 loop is CASSLGGQGQPQHF. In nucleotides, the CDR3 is TGTGCCAGCAGCTTAGGAGGACAGGGCCAGCCCCAGCATTTT.

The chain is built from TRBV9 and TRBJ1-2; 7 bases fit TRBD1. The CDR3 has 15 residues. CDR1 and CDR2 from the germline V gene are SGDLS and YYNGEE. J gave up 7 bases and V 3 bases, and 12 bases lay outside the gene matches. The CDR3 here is CASSGHTGALLGYTF. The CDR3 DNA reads TGTGCCAGCAGCGGGCATACAGGGGCGCTGCTTGGCTACACCTTC.

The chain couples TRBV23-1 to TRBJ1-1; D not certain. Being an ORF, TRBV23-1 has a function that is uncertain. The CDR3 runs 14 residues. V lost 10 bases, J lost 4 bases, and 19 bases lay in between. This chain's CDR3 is CANEVDHRGTEAFF. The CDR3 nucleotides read TGCGCCAATGAAGTGGACCACCGGGGCACTGAAGCTTTCTTT.

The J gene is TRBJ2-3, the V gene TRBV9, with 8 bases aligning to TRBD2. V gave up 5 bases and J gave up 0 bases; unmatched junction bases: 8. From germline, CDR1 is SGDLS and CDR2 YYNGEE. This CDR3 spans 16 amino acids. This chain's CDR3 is CASRKGSGGSTDTQYF. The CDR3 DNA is TGTGCCAGCAGGAAGGGGAGCGGGGGCAGCACAGATACGCAGTATTTT.

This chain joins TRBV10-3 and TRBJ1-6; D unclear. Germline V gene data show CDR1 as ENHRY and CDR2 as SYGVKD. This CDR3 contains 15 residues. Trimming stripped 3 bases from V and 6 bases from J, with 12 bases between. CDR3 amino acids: CAISENRAGNSPLHF. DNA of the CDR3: TGTGCCATCAGTGAAAACAGAGCGGGTAATTCACCCCTCCACTTT.

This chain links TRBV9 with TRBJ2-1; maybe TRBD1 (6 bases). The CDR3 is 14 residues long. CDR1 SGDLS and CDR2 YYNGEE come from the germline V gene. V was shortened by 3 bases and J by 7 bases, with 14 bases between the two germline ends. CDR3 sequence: CASSAYQGINEQFF. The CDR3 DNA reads TGTGCCAGCAGCGCTTATCAGGGGATAAATGAGCAGTTCTTC.

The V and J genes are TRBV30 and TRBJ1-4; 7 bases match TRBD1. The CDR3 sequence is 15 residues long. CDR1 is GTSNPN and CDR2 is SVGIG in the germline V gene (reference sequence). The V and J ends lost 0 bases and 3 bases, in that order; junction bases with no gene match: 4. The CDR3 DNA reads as TGTGCCTGGAGTGTACAGGGGACAGCTAATGAAAAACTGTTTTTT. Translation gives CAWSVQGTANEKLFF.

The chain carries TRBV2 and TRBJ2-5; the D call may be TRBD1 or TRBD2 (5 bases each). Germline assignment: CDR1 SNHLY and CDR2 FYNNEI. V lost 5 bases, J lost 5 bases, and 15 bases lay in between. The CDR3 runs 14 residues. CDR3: CASSNLAGSETQYF. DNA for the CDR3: TGTGCCAGCAGTAATCTAGCAGGGTCGGAGACCCAGTACTTC.

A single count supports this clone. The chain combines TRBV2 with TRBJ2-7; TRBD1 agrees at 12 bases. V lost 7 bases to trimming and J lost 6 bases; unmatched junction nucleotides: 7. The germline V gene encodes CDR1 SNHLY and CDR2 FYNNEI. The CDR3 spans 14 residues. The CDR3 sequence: CASTRDRGHSEQYF. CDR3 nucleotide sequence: TGTGCCAGCACCAGGGACAGGGGGCATAGCGAGCAGTACTTC. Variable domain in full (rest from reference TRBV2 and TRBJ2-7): EPEVTQTPSHQVTQMGQEVILRCVPISNHLYFYWYRQILGQKVEFLVSFYNNEISEKSEIFDDQFSVERPDGSNFTLKIRSTKLEDSAMYFCASTRDRGHSEQYFGPGTRLTVT.

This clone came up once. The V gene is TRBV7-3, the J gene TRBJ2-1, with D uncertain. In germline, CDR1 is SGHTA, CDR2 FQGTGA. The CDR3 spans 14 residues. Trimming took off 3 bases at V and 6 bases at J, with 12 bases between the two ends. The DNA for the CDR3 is TGTGCCAGCAGCTTGTCGTGGGATCGCAATGAGCAGTTCTTC. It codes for CASSLSWDRNEQFF.

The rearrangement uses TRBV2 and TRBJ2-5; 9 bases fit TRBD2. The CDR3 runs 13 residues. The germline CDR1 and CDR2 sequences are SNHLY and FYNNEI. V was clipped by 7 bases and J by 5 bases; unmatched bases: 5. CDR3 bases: TGTGCCAGCACTCGGACTAGCGTGGAGACCCAGTACTTC. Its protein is CASTRTSVETQYF. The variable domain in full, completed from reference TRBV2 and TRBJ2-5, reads EPEVTQTPSHQVTQMGQEVILRCVPISNHLYFYWYRQILGQKVEFLVSFYNNEISEKSEIFDDQFSVERPDGSNFTLKIRSTKLEDSAMYFCASTRTSVETQYFGPGTRLLVL.

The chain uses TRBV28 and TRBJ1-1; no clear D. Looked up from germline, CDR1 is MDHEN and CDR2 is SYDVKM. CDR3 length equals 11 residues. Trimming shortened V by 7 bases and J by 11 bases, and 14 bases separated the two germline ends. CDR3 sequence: CASNNQFRAFF. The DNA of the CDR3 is TGTGCCAGCAACAACCAATTTCGGGCTTTCTTT. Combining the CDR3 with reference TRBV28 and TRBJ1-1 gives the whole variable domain DVKVTQSSRYLVKRTGEKVFLECVQDMDHENMFWYRQDPGLGLRLIYFSYDVKMKEKGDIPEGYSVSREKKERFSLILESASTNQTSMYLCASNNQFRAFFGQGTRLTVV.

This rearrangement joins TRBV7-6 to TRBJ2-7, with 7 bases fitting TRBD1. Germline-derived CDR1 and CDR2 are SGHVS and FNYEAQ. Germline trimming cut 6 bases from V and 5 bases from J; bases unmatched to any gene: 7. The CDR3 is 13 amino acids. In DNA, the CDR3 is TGTGCCAGCAGTTACAGGGGTATACACGAGCAGTACTTC. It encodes CASSYRGIHEQYF.

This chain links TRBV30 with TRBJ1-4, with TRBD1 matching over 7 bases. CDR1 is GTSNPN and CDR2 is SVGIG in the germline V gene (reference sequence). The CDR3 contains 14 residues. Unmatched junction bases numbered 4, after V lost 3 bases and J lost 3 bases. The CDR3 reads CAWRRQGANEKLFF. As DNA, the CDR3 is TGTGCCTGGAGAAGACAGGGAGCTAATGAAAAACTGTTTTTT.

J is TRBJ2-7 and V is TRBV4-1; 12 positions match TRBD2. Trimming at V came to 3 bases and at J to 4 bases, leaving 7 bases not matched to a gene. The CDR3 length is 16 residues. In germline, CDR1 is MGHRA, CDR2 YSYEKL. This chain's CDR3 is CASSHLAGGRGYEQYF. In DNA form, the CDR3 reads TGCGCCAGCAGCCACCTAGCGGGGGGGCGAGGATACGAGCAGTACTTC.

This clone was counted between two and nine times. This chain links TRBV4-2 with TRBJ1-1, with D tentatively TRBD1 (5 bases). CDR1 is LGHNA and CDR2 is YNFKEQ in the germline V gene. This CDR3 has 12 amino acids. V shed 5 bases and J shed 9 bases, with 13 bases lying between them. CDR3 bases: TGTGCCAGCAGCTTAGGCAGGGAGAAAGCTTTCTTT. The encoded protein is CASSLGREKAFF.

CDR3 region: CASSESPGRETQYF. CDR3 coding DNA: TGCGCCAGCAGTGAGTCTCCAGGGAGGGAGACCCAGTACTTC. V and J are TRBV10-1 and TRBJ2-5; a possible D gene is TRBD2 (6 bases). The germline CDR1 and CDR2 sequences are WNHNN and SYGVQD (reference sequence). The CDR3 loop spans 14 amino acids. Trimming stripped 0 bases from V and 5 bases from J, with 10 bases between.

The CDR3, as DNA: TGTGCCAGCAGCCAAGCGGGATCGCGGGGCTACACCTTC. Protein sequence: CASSQAGSRGYTF. The rearrangement links TRBV14 to TRBJ1-2; D is unclear. Trimming cost V 1 base and J 8 bases, with 11 bases left between them. The CDR3 length is 13 residues. Looked up from germline, CDR1 is SGHDN and CDR2 is FVKESK.

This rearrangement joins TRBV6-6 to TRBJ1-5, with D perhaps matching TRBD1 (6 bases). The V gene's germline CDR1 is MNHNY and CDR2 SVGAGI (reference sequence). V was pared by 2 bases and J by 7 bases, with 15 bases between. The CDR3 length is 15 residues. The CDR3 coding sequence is TGTGCCAGCAGTTACGTCAGGGGAGTGGGCCAGCCCCAGCATTTT. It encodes CASSYVRGVGQPQHF.

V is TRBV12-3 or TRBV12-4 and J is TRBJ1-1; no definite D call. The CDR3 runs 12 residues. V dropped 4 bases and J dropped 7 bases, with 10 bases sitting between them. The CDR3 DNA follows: TGTGCCAGCAGTTACGGCCCCAGTGAAGCTTTCTTT. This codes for CASSYGPSEAFF.

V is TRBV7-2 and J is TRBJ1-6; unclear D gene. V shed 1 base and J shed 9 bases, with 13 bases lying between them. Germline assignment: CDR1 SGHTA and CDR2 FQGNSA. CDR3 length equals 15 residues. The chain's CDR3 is CASSLGGSFGSPLHF. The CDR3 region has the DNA TGTGCCAGCAGCTTAGGGGGATCGTTTGGTTCACCCCTCCACTTT.

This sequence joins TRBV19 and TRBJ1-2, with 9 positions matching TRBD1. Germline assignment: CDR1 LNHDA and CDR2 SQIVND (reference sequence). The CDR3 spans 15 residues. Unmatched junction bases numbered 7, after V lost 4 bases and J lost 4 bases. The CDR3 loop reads CASSNGTGRGYGYTF. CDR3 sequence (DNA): TGTGCCAGTAGTAACGGGACAGGGCGAGGCTATGGCTACACCTTC.

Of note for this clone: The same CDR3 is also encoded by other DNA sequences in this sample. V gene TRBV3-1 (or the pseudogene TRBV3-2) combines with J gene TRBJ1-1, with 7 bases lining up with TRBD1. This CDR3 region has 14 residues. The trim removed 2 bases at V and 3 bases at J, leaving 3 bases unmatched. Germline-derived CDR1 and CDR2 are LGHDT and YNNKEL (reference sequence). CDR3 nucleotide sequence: TGTGCCAGCAGCCAATATCAGGGGGACACTGAAGCTTTCTTT. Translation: CASSQYQGDTEAFF.

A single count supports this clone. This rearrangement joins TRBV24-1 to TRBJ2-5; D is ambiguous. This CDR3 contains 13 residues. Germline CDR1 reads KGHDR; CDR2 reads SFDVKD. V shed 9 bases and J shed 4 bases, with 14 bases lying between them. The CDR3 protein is CATSAADGETQYF. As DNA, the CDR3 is TGTGCCACCTCCGCCGCGGACGGAGAGACCCAGTACTTC.